The rows below give T cell receptor beta chains drawn from one sample of a study of cytotoxic CD8 clonotypes in ibrutinib-treated CLL. Profiling relied on immunoSEQ multiplex PCR, and the TCRdb table lists in-frame clones only, not all of them. Of 150,000 or so clones listed, roughly 88% are singletons. The input for sequencing was PBMCs, taken at disease progression, from a patient treated with ibrutinib. These TCRs come from a human donor with chronic lymphocytic leukemia. CDR3s include the opening cysteine and the closing phenylalanine or tryptophan. Fields, in order: D gene, J gene, clone size, V gene, CDR3 DNA, CDR3 protein. The D gene is left open where the match is weak. Size is stated for part of the rows, as once, few or many counts, or as a class when the clone is expanded.

TRBD1 | TRBJ2-7 | few | TRBV27 | TGTGCCAGCAGTACCGGGACAGGGATCTCCTACGAGCAGTACTTC | CASSTGTGISYEQYF
- | TRBJ2-7 | - | TRBV18 | TGTGCCAGCTCACCACCGTCGGGGAGGCAGTACTTC | CASSPPSGRQYF
TRBD1 | TRBJ1-1 | once | TRBV5-1 | TGCGCCAGCAGCCAATCGGGACAGAATGAAGCTTTCTTT | CASSQSGQNEAFF
TRBD2 | TRBJ2-1 | few | TRBV7-3 | TGTGCCAGCAGCCTCCTAGCGGGAGTTCCAAGTGAGCAGTTCTTC | CASSLLAGVPSEQFF
- | TRBJ1-4 | - | TRBV4-3 | TGCGCCAGCAGCCCCCGAGTGGGGGCAGGTATTGAAAAACTGTTTTTT | CASSPRVGAGIEKLFF
TRBD1 | TRBJ2-1 | - | TRBV5-1 | TGCGCCAGCAGCTGGGGACAGGATTGGGGCAATGAGCAGTTCTTC | CASSWGQDWGNEQFF
TRBD2 | TRBJ2-1 | - | TRBV6-1 | TGTGCCAGCAGTCCCCTAGCGGGGGGGTACAATGAGCAGTTCTTC | CASSPLAGGYNEQFF
- | TRBJ1-3 | - | TRBV6-5 | TGTGCCAGCAGTTACAGGGGCGGATACTCTGGAAACACCATATATTTT | CASSYRGGYSGNTIYF
TRBD2 | TRBJ2-2 | - | TRBV5-1 | TGCGCCAGTGGGTTAGCGGGAGTGACCGGGGAGCTGTTTTTT | CASGLAGVTGELFF
- | TRBJ1-5 | - | TRBV7-8 | TGTGCCAGCAGCTTAGACGGTCCGCCGTCGAATTTGCATTTT | CASSLDGPPSNLHF
TRBD1 | TRBJ2-3 | - | TRBV19 | TGTGCCAGTGAGGACAGGGGTCGTTCAGATACGCAGTATTTT | CASEDRGRSDTQYF
- | TRBJ2-1 | - | TRBV15 | TGTGCCACCAGCAGAGATCGGGACACAGATGAGCAGTTCTTC | CATSRDRDTDEQFF
- | TRBJ2-3 | - | TRBV27 | TGTGCCAGCAGTCTCCGCCAAGGGCGGACGCAGTATTTT | CASSLRQGRTQYF
- | TRBJ2-4 | - | TRBV28 | TGTGCCAGCAGTTTCGGCCTCCTTAAGGAGTTAGCCAAAAACATTCAGTACTTC | CASSFGLLKELAKNIQYF
- | TRBJ1-3 | - | TRBV6-5 | TGTGCCAGCGGGAGACGGCGAAACACCATATATTTT | CASGRRRNTIYF
- | TRBJ2-3 | - | TRBV13 | TGTGCCAGCAGCTTAGGCACCAAGCGGTTAACAGATACGCAGTATTTT | CASSLGTKRLTDTQYF
TRBD1 | TRBJ1-2 | - | TRBV28 | TGTGCCAGCAGTTTAAGACAGGGGATTGTCTATGGCTACACCTTC | CASSLRQGIVYGYTF
- | TRBJ1-2 | - | TRBV28 | TGTGCCAGCAGTTTTTATTCTCTGGCAGTAGTCTATGGCTACACCTTC | CASSFYSLAVVYGYTF
- | TRBJ2-4 | - | TRBV9 | TGTGCCAGCAGCGTAGAGGTCCAGCGCAGCATTCAGTACTTC | CASSVEVQRSIQYF
- | TRBJ2-7 | - | TRBV29-1 | TGCAGCGTTGAAGATCTGGGGGACTGGGGCTACGAGCAGTACTTC | CSVEDLGDWGYEQYF
- | TRBJ2-7 | - | TRBV7-3 | TGTGCCAGCAGCCTATCGCCGGGGTCCGACGAGCAGTACTTC | CASSLSPGSDEQYF
TRBD1 | TRBJ1-1 | - | TRBV10-3 | TGTGCCATCAGGCCAGGGGACAGGGGCACTGAAGCTTTCTTT | CAIRPGDRGTEAFF
- | TRBJ2-3 | - | TRBV4-2 | TGTGCCAGCAGCCCCCGTGGGGGGTCCCTTGGTGGAGATACGCAGTATTTT | CASSPRGGSLGGDTQYF
- | TRBJ1-1 | - | TRBV5-1 | TGCGCCAGCAGCGTTGCCGGGACGGTGAACACTGAAGCTTTCTTT | CASSVAGTVNTEAFF
TRBD2 | TRBJ2-1 | - | TRBV6-5 | TGTGCCAGCGCCGGGCTAGCGGGAGGCAATGAGCAGTTCTTC | CASAGLAGGNEQFF
- | TRBJ1-4 | - | TRBV5-1 | TGCGCCAGCAGCTATGGAAACCCGCGGGATGAAAAACTGTTTTTT | CASSYGNPRDEKLFF
- | TRBJ2-7 | - | TRBV27 | TGTGCCAGCAGTACGCCCGGGACGGGATCCTACGAGCAGTACTTC | CASSTPGTGSYEQYF
- | TRBJ1-1 | - | TRBV20-1 | TGCAGTGCTAGAGATAGGGCTACAGCTTTCTTT | CSARDRATAFF
TRBD1 | TRBJ1-1 | few | TRBV28 | TGTGCCAGCTCTACCTCCGAACAGGGGCTGACTGAAGCTTTCTTT | CASSTSEQGLTEAFF
TRBD1 | TRBJ1-1 | - | TRBV7-3 | TGTGCCAGCAGCCAAGACAGGGACAGTGGGACTGAAGCTTTCTTT | CASSQDRDSGTEAFF
TRBD2 | TRBJ2-7 | - | TRBV19 | TGTGCCAGTAGTAGACTAGCGGGAGGTTACGAGCAGTACTTC | CASSRLAGGYEQYF
- | TRBJ1-2 | - | TRBV11-2 | TGTGCCAGCAGCTATGGGATGGTTTATGGCTACACCTTC | CASSYGMVYGYTF
- | TRBJ2-7 | - | TRBV6-1 | TGTGCCAGCACCAAGATCGGGCAGAGCTCCTACGAGCAGTACTTC | CASTKIGQSSYEQYF
- | TRBJ2-3 | - | TRBV27 | TGTGCCAGCAGTTTAGATTTAGCTGGTACGCAGTATTTT | CASSLDLAGTQYF
- | TRBJ2-7 | - | TRBV6-1 | TGTGCCAGCAGGGCACAACTAGGGTACGAGCAGTACTTC | CASRAQLGYEQYF
TRBD2 | TRBJ2-7 | - | TRBV28 | TGTGCCAGCAGCCCGCCGAGACTAGCGGGAGGTCCCACCTACGAGCAGTACTTC | CASSPPRLAGGPTYEQYF
- | TRBJ2-3 | - | TRBV7-2 | TGTGCCAGCAGCTTATCAGGAGATACGCAGTATTTT | CASSLSGDTQYF
TRBD1 | TRBJ1-1 | - | TRBV5-1 | TGCGCCAGCAGCTTGGTGGCAGGGGGCGCAGTAACGAACACTGAAGCTTTCTTT | CASSLVAGGAVTNTEAFF
- | TRBJ2-3 | - | TRBV7-9 | TGTGCCAGCAGCCCGGCCTTACCTTACACAGATACGCAGTATTTT | CASSPALPYTDTQYF
- | TRBJ2-3 | - | TRBV27 | TGTGCCAGCAGCCCCCTATCCCTCAGGGTAGGGGCCACAGATACGCAGTATTTT | CASSPLSLRVGATDTQYF
TRBD2 | TRBJ2-1 | - | TRBV5-1 | TGCGCCAGCAGCCACCGTAGCGGGAGGTTTGAGGGTGAGCAGTTCTTC | CASSHRSGRFEGEQFF
- | TRBJ1-5 | few | TRBV19 | TGTGCCAGTAGTATTCGTTCGTCGCCCCAGCATTTT | CASSIRSSPQHF
- | TRBJ1-1 | - | TRBV11-2 | TGTGCCAGCAGCCTTAGTTGGGGGACTGAAGCTTTCTTT | CASSLSWGTEAFF
- | TRBJ1-2 | - | TRBV5-6 | TGTGCCAGCAGCTCCATGACCGGAGGCGTGGGCTACACCTTC | CASSSMTGGVGYTF
- | TRBJ2-7 | - | TRBV7-8 | TGTGCCAGCAGCTCCCGCCGACGCGGCGGGTCCTACGAGCAGTACTTC | CASSSRRRGGSYEQYF
- | TRBJ2-7 | - | TRBV25-1 | TGTGCCAGCAGTGAAAACACAGTGGGCTACGAGCAGTACTTC | CASSENTVGYEQYF
TRBD1 | TRBJ1-6 | - | TRBV30 | TGTGCCTGGACCAGGGGGCGCGGGAATTCACCCCTCCACTTT | CAWTRGRGNSPLHF
- | TRBJ1-1 | - | TRBV25-1 | TGTGCCAGCCGTCCCCCCTTAGCAAGGGAGAAGAACACTGAAGCTTTCTTT | CASRPPLAREKNTEAFF
TRBD1 | TRBJ2-6 | - | TRBV5-1 | TGCGCCAGCAGCGCGACAGGGGGGGTGGCTGGGGCCAACGTCCTGACTTTC | CASSATGGVAGANVLTF
- | TRBJ1-1 | - | TRBV4-2 | TGTGCCAGCAGCCAAGATAAGGCGGGGAGGGTTGGCACTGAAGCTTTCTTT | CASSQDKAGRVGTEAFF